Each of the 7 T cell receptor beta chains below was sequenced from the same sample in a study of graft-versus-host responses after intestinal transplantation (TCRdb year 2021). The library was built by means of the immunoSEQ multiplex PCR assay. The clones in this table, taken by TCRdb from immuneACCESS, are in-frame only. Not every clone is retained; where verified, under half of the shortfall comes from an unresolved V gene, and the cause of the rest is unknown. The sample records around 30,000 clones, roughly 80% of which are singletons. The ten largest make up 1.1% of the sample. The sample consisted of PBMCs, taken 28 days after intestinal transplant. These receptors all stem from a human patient who received an intestinal transplant, so some T cells may come from the graft donor.

The chain joins TRBV7-2 to TRBJ2-1, with 12 bases identical to TRBD2. With 4 bases clipped from V and 7 bases from J, the junction kept 8 bases outside the gene matches. Germline CDR1 SGHTA, CDR2 FQGNSA. The CDR3 loop spans 16 amino acids. The CDR3 region is CASSSLTSGRINEQFF. The CDR3 DNA reads TGTGCCAGCAGCTCGTTGACTAGCGGGAGAATTAATGAGCAGTTCTTC.

The gene calls are TRBV9 and TRBJ2-7; 7 bases match TRBD1. The CDR3 runs 13 residues. With V trimmed by 3 bases and J by 3 bases, 3 bases remained unmatched. Germline V CDR1 and CDR2: SGDLS, YYNGEE. The CDR3 bases are TGTGCCAGCAGCGCGGGGACAGACTACGAGCAGTACTTC. Translation: CASSAGTDYEQYF.

The chain couples TRBV27 to TRBJ2-1, with a weak D call TRBD2 (5 bases). V was trimmed by 6 bases and J by 0 bases, leaving 9 bases between them. The CDR3 is 14 amino acids. Germline CDR1 reads MNHEY; CDR2 reads SMNVEV (reference sequence). CDR3 nucleotide sequence: TGTGCCAGCAGGAGCGGTAGCTCCTACAATGAGCAGTTCTTC. It specifies CASRSGSSYNEQFF.

V usage is TRBV2 and J usage is TRBJ2-7, with D tentatively TRBD2 (5 bases). V was cut by 3 bases and J by 3 bases, with 9 bases left in between. Per the germline V gene, CDR1 is SNHLY and CDR2 is FYNNEI. The CDR3 is 13 amino acids. CDR3 amino acids: CASSETNFYEQYF. The DNA for the CDR3 is TGTGCCAGCAGTGAGACTAACTTCTACGAGCAGTACTTC. The full variable domain, in which reference TRBV2 and TRBJ2-7 provide the parts outside the CDR3, is EPEVTQTPSHQVTQMGQEVILRCVPISNHLYFYWYRQILGQKVEFLVSFYNNEISEKSEIFDDQFSVERPDGSNFTLKIRSTKLEDSAMYFCASSETNFYEQYFGPGTRLTVT.

The chain links TRBV7-9 to TRBJ1-4; no clear D. V was clipped by 0 bases and J by 8 bases, with 10 bases between them. The CDR3 runs to 14 residues. CDR1 is SEHNR and CDR2 is FQNEAQ in the germline V gene (reference sequence). CDR3 loop: CASSLAAAEEKLFF. The CDR3 DNA sequence: TGTGCCAGCAGCTTAGCCGCGGCAGAAGAAAAACTGTTTTTT.

The rearrangement links TRBV10-2 to TRBJ2-7, with 9 bases fitting TRBD1. Trimming took 8 bases from V and 2 from J; bases not matched to a gene: 10. Per germline, CDR1 WSHSY and CDR2 SAAADI. This CDR3 comprises 15 residues. Here the CDR3 DNA reads TGCGCCAGCTCCTTGGGACAGGGAGGGCCCTACGAGCAGTACTTC. This translates into CASSLGQGGPYEQYF.

The chain has TRBV2 and TRBJ2-7; D is perhaps TRBD2 (6 bases). CDR3 size: 17 residues. Trimming took 1 base from V and 0 from J, leaving 16 bases between them. Looked up from germline, CDR1 is SNHLY and CDR2 is FYNNEI. DNA for the CDR3: TGTGCCAGCAGTGAAGGTGCGGGGAGAGGGAGCTCCTACGAGCAGTACTTC. Its protein product is CASSEGAGRGSSYEQYF.